The 29 T cell receptor beta chains presented below share a single source sample, sequenced in a study of identical twins. TCRdb reanalysed the 5' RACE reads using MiXCR and keeps one entry per CDR3 protein. This sample has about 900,000 distinct CDR3 sequences, with 12% found just once. These data also formed part of another study, on yellow fever vaccine responses in identical twins.

Input material: PBMCs. The receptors stem from a woman in her late teens or twenties in good health.

The chain joins TRBV29-1 to TRBJ2-5, with TRBD2 matching 7 bases. Germline V gives CDR1 SQVTM, CDR2 ANQGSEA. Trimming at V came to 7 bases and at J to 5 bases, leaving 4 bases not matched to a gene. The CDR3 loop spans 11 amino acids. In DNA, the CDR3 is TGCAGCGAGGGGCGGGGGGAGACCCAGTACTTC. Residues: CSEGRGETQYF.

This clonotype has just a few counts. This chain joins TRBV6-5 and TRBJ2-1; D call uncertain. The CDR3 loop spans 15 amino acids. The germline CDR1 and CDR2 sequences are MNHEY and SVGAGI. The V end lost 4 bases, the J end lost 4 bases, and 14 bases lay between the germline ends. CDR3 DNA: TGTGCCAGCAGTTCTTATAGTGGGGTGTACAATGAGCAGTTCTTC. It is translated as CASSSYSGVYNEQFF.

Only a few counts were recorded for this clonotype. This chain's CDR3 is CASSYGGRYTDTQYF. CDR3 DNA sequence: TGCGCCAGCAGCTACGGCGGGAGGTACACAGATACGCAGTATTTT. The V and J genes are TRBV5-1 and TRBJ2-3; TRBD2 matches 8 bases. Germline loops: CDR1 SGHRS, CDR2 YFSETQ. V was clipped by 3 bases and J by 2 bases; unmatched bases: 5. The CDR3 totals 15 residues.

This clonotype was seen at least ten times. The genes are TRBV20-1 and TRBJ2-2; D uncertain. V shed 4 bases and J shed 4 bases, with 7 bases lying between them. Looked up from germline, CDR1 is DFQATT and CDR2 is SNEGSKA (reference sequence). The CDR3 is 12 residues long. The CDR3 loop is CSATPRTGELFF. CDR3 DNA: TGCAGTGCTACCCCGCGCACCGGGGAGCTGTTTTTT.

This clonotype was seen a handful of times. The rearrangement joins TRBV24-1 to TRBJ2-1, with a tentative D call TRBD1 (6 bases). The CDR3 consists of 15 residues. Trimming removed 1 base at V and 3 bases at J, with 9 bases between. Germline V gives CDR1 KGHDR, CDR2 SFDVKD. This chain's CDR3 is CATSDFGQSYNEQFF. In DNA, the CDR3 is TGTGCCACCAGTGATTTCGGACAGAGCTACAATGAGCAGTTCTTC.

This clonotype occurred a few times. The V gene is TRBV18, the J gene TRBJ2-7; TRBD1 aligns across 8 bases. With V trimmed by 6 bases and J by 2 bases, 6 bases remained unmatched. This CDR3 is built from 14 residues. Germline V gene lookup returns CDR1 KGHSH and CDR2 LQKENI. CDR3 in amino acids: CASSTGVATYEQYV. The CDR3 DNA reads TGTGCCAGCTCGACAGGGGTGGCTACCTACGAGCAGTACGTC.

This rearrangement joins TRBV12-3 or TRBV12-4 to TRBJ1-1, with D possibly TRBD1 on 5 matching bases. This CDR3 has 13 amino acids. Deletions cut 7 bases from V and 4 bases from J, with 13 bases between. CDR3 bases: TGTGCCAGCACCAATGGGGCTGGCACTGAAGCTTTCTTT. Translation: CASTNGAGTEAFF.

V is TRBV20-1 and J is TRBJ1-2; D may be TRBD1 (5 bases). CDR3 size: 17 residues. The germline gives CDR1 DFQATT, CDR2 SNEGSKA (reference sequence). Trimming removed 5 bases at V and 2 bases at J, with 24 bases between. CDR3 protein: CSAQPPGLRSRNYGYTF. The DNA of the CDR3 is TGCAGTGCTCAACCACCGGGACTTCGGAGTAGGAACTATGGCTACACCTTC.

This clonotype was counted only a few times. The chain is built from TRBV10-3 and TRBJ2-5; D could derive from TRBD1 or TRBD2 (5 bases each). V was pared by 6 bases and J by 2 bases, with 10 bases between. The CDR3 covers 13 residues. In germline, CDR1 is ENHRY, CDR2 SYGVKD. The CDR3 loop is CAIRRDQQETQYF. In DNA form, the CDR3 reads TGTGCCATCAGAAGGGACCAACAAGAGACCCAGTACTTC.

This clonotype showed up just a few times. This chain uses TRBV12-3 or TRBV12-4 with TRBJ2-5, with D possibly matching TRBD2 (5 bases). The CDR3 spans 15 residues. Trimming took off 2 bases at V and 1 base at J, with 11 bases between the two ends. The CDR3 DNA is TGTGCCAGCAGTTTAAAGGCTAGCACCCAAGAGACCCAGTACTTC. Amino acid sequence: CASSLKASTQETQYF.

CDR3 sequence (DNA): TGTGCCAGCAGCCCCCTAGATGGGGGGCAGAACACTGAAGCTTTCTTT. Translation: CASSPLDGGQNTEAFF. The genes are TRBV11-2 and TRBJ1-1; D possibly corresponds to TRBD1 (6 bases). The germline V gene has CDR1 SGHAT and CDR2 FQNNGV. This CDR3 is 16 amino acids long. V lost 5 bases and J 1 base, leaving 17 bases between the germline ends.

This clonotype turned up a few times. This chain joins TRBV28 and TRBJ1-2, with 7 bases fitting TRBD1. CDR1 MDHEN and CDR2 SYDVKM come from the germline V gene. The CDR3 extends over 14 amino acids. V lost 5 bases, J lost 4 bases, and 7 bases stayed unmatched. This chain's CDR3 is CASSPTDRVYGYTF. In nucleotides, the CDR3 is TGTGCCAGCAGTCCAACTGACAGGGTCTATGGCTACACCTTC.

The V and J genes are TRBV10-1 and TRBJ2-7, with a weak D call TRBD2 (6 bases). The CDR3 contains 13 residues. Germline lookup yields CDR1 WNHNN and CDR2 SYGVQD (reference sequence). V gave up 3 bases and J gave up 5 bases, with 11 bases separating them. The CDR3 reads CASSEVRTNEQYF. The CDR3 DNA follows: TGCGCCAGCAGTGAAGTCAGGACTAACGAGCAGTACTTC.

This clonotype has just a few counts. The chain recombines TRBV11-2 with TRBJ1-2; TRBD1 matches 11 bases. This CDR3 spans 18 amino acids. Unmatched junction bases numbered 8, after V lost 2 bases and J lost 0 bases. CDR1 is SGHAT, CDR2 FQNNGV, per germline. CDR3 protein: CASSLLGTGGRANYGYTF. The CDR3 nucleotides are TGTGCCAGCAGCTTATTAGGGACAGGGGGGCGAGCTAACTATGGCTACACCTTC.

In this sample, this clonotype turned up a few times. The V and J genes are TRBV7-9 and TRBJ2-3, with D perhaps TRBD2 (5 bases). Germline CDR1 reads SEHNR; CDR2 reads FQNEAQ (reference sequence). CDR3 length equals 13 residues. Trimming stripped 5 bases from V and 9 bases from J, with 15 bases between. The CDR3 spells CASSGLVGVTQYF. The CDR3 coding sequence is TGTGCCAGCAGCGGTTTAGTGGGAGTGACGCAGTATTTT.

The genes are TRBV6-1 and TRBJ2-2, with a possible D match to TRBD1 (6 bases). CDR1 and CDR2 from the germline V gene are MNHNS and SASEGT. The V and J ends lost 5 bases and 0 bases respectively, with 22 bases between them. There are 19 residues in the CDR3. DNA of the CDR3: TGTGCCAGCAGTAAGGTTCCAGGGGCTTATGACGCGAACACCGGGGAGCTGTTTTTT. This codes for CASSKVPGAYDANTGELFF.

This clonotype has at least ten counts. The chain recombines TRBV20-1 with TRBJ2-7; 7 bases are shared with TRBD1. The V segment lost 5 bases and the J segment 2 bases; nucleotides outside the gene matches: 6. There are 13 residues in the CDR3. In germline, CDR1 is DFQATT, CDR2 SNEGSKA (reference sequence). CDR3 sequence: CSAQRDRAYEQYF. CDR3 bases: TGCAGTGCTCAACGGGACAGAGCCTACGAGCAGTACTTC.

The genes are TRBV24-1 and TRBJ2-4; 8 bases map to TRBD1. This CDR3 region has 15 residues. Germline trimming cut 4 bases from V and 8 bases from J; bases unmatched to any gene: 9. Germline loops: CDR1 KGHDR, CDR2 SFDVKD. The CDR3 sequence: CATSDSDRDKDIQYF. CDR3 nucleotide sequence: TGTGCCACCAGTGACTCGGACAGGGATAAGGACATTCAGTACTTC.

This clonotype was counted a few times. The chain joins TRBV6-5 to TRBJ2-2; D is possibly TRBD2 (6 bases). V shed 4 bases and J shed 0 bases, with 9 bases lying between them. The CDR3 is 15 residues long. Germline CDR1 is MNHEY and CDR2 is SVGAGI. The CDR3 sequence: CASSSLAANTGELFF. CDR3 sequence (DNA): TGTGCCAGCAGTTCACTAGCCGCGAACACCGGGGAGCTGTTTTTT.

This clonotype has only a few counts. The chain uses TRBV7-9 and TRBJ2-7; D remains unclear. CDR3 length: 14 residues. Per germline, CDR1 SEHNR and CDR2 FQNEAQ (reference sequence). The germline V and J ends were trimmed by 6 bases and 0 bases, with 12 bases remaining between them. The CDR3 DNA is TGTGCCAGCAGGCCTCCGGGCACCTCCTACGAGCAGTACTTC. Protein product: CASRPPGTSYEQYF.

The V call is TRBV3-1, the J call TRBJ1-1, with D possibly being TRBD1 (5 bases). The germline V and J ends were trimmed by 1 base and 3 bases, with 12 bases remaining between them. The CDR3 contains 15 residues. Germline loops: CDR1 LGHDT, CDR2 YNNKEL (reference sequence). CDR3 nucleotide sequence: TGTGCCAGCAGCCAAGGGGGGGTCTCGGACACTGAAGCTTTCTTT. Its protein product is CASSQGGVSDTEAFF.

There are a few counts of this clonotype. The chain is built from TRBV9 and TRBJ1-4, with TRBD1 identical over 9 bases. Germline trimming cut 4 bases from V and 2 bases from J; bases unmatched to any gene: 3. Germline values: CDR1 SGDLS, CDR2 YYNGEE. The CDR3 contains 15 residues. This chain's CDR3 is CASSIGQGTNEKLFF. The CDR3 coding sequence is TGTGCCAGCAGCATCGGACAGGGGACTAATGAAAAACTGTTTTTT.

This clonotype was recorded a few times. The rearrangement joins TRBV7-8 to TRBJ2-5, with 10 bases lining up with TRBD1. This CDR3 has 15 amino acids. CDR1 and CDR2 (germline): SGHVS, FQNEAQ. With 3 bases clipped from V and 5 bases from J, the junction kept 6 bases outside the gene matches. CDR3 loop: CASSFSGQGLETQYF. The CDR3 region has the DNA TGTGCCAGCAGCTTCTCGGGACAGGGGCTGGAGACCCAGTACTTC.

The rearrangement joins TRBV20-1 to TRBJ2-7; D gene ambiguous. Germline-derived CDR1 and CDR2 are DFQATT and SNEGSKA (reference sequence). This CDR3 contains 13 residues. V gave up 3 bases and J gave up 0 bases, with 9 bases separating them. The CDR3 nucleotides are TGCAGTGCTAGTGGGCACCACTCCTACGAGCAGTACGTC. It codes for CSASGHHSYEQYV.

The chain uses TRBV20-1 and TRBJ2-7; 11 nucleotides agree with TRBD2. The V gene end was trimmed by 6 bases and the J gene end by 0 bases; junction bases not matched to a gene: 7. The germline V gene has CDR1 DFQATT and CDR2 SNEGSKA (reference sequence). The CDR3 length is 15 residues. The CDR3 DNA follows: TGCAGTGCGAGCATGACTAGCGGGAACTCCTACGAGCAGTACTTC. Translated: CSASMTSGNSYEQYF.

On this clonotype: A much more abundant neighbour one base away suggests this may be a read error. The V call is TRBV4-1, the J call TRBJ2-7; weak D call: TRBD1 (7 bases). In germline, CDR1 is MGHRA, CDR2 YSYEKL. The CDR3 is 16 residues long. This CDR3 reads CTSSQKEGAWGNEQYF. CDR3 DNA: TGCACCAGCAGCCAAAAGGAGGGGGCGTGGGGCAACGAGCAGTACTTC.

This clonotype was seen only a few times. V is TRBV4-1 and J is TRBJ2-4; D may correspond to TRBD1 or TRBD2 (5 bases each). V lost 0 bases and J 3 bases, leaving 15 bases between the germline ends. CDR1 is MGHRA and CDR2 is YSYEKL in the germline V gene. The CDR3 totals 17 residues. DNA of the CDR3: TGCGCCAGCAGCCAAGATCAGGCTAGTGGGGGCAAAAACATTCAGTACTTC. It codes for CASSQDQASGGKNIQYF.

The chain employs TRBV20-1 and TRBJ2-2; D might be TRBD1 or TRBD2, each matching 5 bases. Trimming cost V 5 bases and J 2 bases, with 12 bases left between them. Germline lookup yields CDR1 DFQATT and CDR2 SNEGSKA (reference sequence). The CDR3 runs 14 residues. The DNA of the CDR3 is TGCAGTGCTCTCAGAGGGGATAACACCGGGGAGCTGTTTTTT. As protein: CSALRGDNTGELFF.

CDR3 nucleotides: TGCGCCAGCAGTGAAGGCGGCGGGGTCAATCAGCCCCAGCATTTT. It specifies CASSEGGGVNQPQHF. This chain connects TRBV10-2 to TRBJ1-5; D ambiguous. CDR3 length: 15 residues. Germline-derived CDR1 and CDR2 are WSHSY and SAAADI. Trimming stripped 3 bases from V and 3 bases from J, with 12 bases between.